The clone carrying this T cell receptor (beta chain) has just a few counts. Its antigen is unidentified. Expressed TCRB transcripts were sequenced after all isolated RNA was converted to cDNA. Millions of reads, on average, came from each naive, central memory and regulatory T cell sample. The data were produced by immunoSEQ multiplex PCR, yet TCRdb's version contains in-frame clones alone and is incomplete. The table records a few hundred thousand clones, approximately 15% of them present only once. V lost 4 bases and J lost 9; bases outside the gene matches: 8. The CDR3 length is 13 residues. The V gene's germline CDR1 is SQVTM and CDR2 ANQGSEA. This entry comes from a study of beta chain features in type 1 diabetes. Study background: No age, gender or cell yield differences were seen between patients and healthy donors.

Findings and limits, study-wide: Shorter TCRB CDR3s, moderately but significantly so, marked every one of the four CD4+ subsets in Type 1 diabetes patients.

A sort by CD45RO/CCR7/CD25/CD127/CD95/CD27 yielded CD4+ naive, central memory, regulatory and stem cell-like memory cells. Post-sort purity exceeded 98% for all sorted populations. Sequenced: naive CD4+ T cells from blood. The source of this sequence is a man younger than 45 with type 1 diabetes. The gene calls are TRBV29-1 and TRBJ2-1; 8 bases fit TRBD1. CDR3 in DNA: TGCAGCGTTGTTGGGCAGGGGGCCGGTGAGCAGTTCTTC. Encoded protein: CSVVGQGAGEQFF.